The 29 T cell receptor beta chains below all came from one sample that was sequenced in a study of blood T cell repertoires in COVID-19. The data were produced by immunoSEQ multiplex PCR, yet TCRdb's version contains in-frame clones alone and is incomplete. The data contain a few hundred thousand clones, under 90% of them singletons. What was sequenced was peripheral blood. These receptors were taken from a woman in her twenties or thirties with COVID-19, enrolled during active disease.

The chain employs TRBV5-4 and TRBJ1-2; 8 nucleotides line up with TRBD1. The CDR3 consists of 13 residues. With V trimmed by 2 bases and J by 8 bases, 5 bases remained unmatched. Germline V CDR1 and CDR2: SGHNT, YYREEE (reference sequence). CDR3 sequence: CASSFQGAEGYTF. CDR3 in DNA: TGTGCCAGCAGCTTCCAGGGGGCGGAAGGCTACACCTTC. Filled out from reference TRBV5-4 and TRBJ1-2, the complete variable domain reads ETGVTQSPTHLIKTRGQQVTLRCSSQSGHNTVSWYQQALGQGPQFIFQYYREEENGRGNFPPRFSGLQFPNYSSELNVNALELDDSALYLCASSFQGAEGYTFGSGTRLTVV.

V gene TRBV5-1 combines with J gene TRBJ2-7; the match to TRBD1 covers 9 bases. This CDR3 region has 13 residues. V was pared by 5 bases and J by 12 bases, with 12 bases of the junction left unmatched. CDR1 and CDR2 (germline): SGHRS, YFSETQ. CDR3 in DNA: TGCGCCAGCAGTTACCGGGACAGGGACAAACTGTACTTC. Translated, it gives CASSYRDRDKLYF.

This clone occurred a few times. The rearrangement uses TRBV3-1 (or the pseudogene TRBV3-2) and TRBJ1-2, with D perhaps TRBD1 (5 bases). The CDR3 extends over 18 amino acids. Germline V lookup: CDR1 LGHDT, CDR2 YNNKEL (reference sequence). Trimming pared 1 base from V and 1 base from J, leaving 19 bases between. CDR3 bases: TGTGCCAGCAGCCAAGGACCAGGGTCCCCTTCGATTAACTATGGCTACACCTTC. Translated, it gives CASSQGPGSPSINYGYTF.

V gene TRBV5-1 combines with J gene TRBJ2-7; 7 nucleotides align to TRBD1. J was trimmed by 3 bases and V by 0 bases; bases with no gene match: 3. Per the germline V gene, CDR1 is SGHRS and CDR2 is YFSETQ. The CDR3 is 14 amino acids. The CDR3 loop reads CASSLAGTDYEQYF. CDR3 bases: TGCGCCAGCAGCTTGGCCGGGACAGACTACGAGCAGTACTTC.

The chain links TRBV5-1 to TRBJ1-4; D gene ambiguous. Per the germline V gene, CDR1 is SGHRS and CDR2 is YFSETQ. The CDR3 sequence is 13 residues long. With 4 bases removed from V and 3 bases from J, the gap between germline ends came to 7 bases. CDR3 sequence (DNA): TGCGCCAGCAGCAGGGAGCCTAATGAAAAACTGTTTTTT. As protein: CASSREPNEKLFF.

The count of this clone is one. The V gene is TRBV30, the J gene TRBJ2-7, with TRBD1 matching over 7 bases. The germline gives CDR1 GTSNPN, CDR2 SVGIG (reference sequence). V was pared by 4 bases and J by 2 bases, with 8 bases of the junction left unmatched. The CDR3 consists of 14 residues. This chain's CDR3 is CAWNRGVVAYEQYF. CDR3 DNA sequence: TGTGCCTGGAACAGGGGAGTCGTCGCCTACGAGCAGTACTTC.

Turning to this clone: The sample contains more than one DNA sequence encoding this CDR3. The CDR3, as DNA: TGTGCCAGCAGTGATCGGCGGGGCGGGTACAATGAGCAGTTCTTC. Translating it yields CASSDRRGGYNEQFF. The V and J genes are TRBV6-1 and TRBJ2-1; tentative D call: TRBD2 (6 bases). CDR1 MNHNS and CDR2 SASEGT come from the germline V gene. Trimming shortened V by 3 bases and J by 4 bases, and 13 bases separated the two germline ends. The CDR3 totals 15 residues.

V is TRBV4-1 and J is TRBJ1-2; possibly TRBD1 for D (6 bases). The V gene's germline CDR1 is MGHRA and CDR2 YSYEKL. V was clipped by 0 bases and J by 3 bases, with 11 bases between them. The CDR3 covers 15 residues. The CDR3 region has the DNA TGCGCCAGCAGCCAAGATCCTGGGACACACTATGGCTACACCTTC. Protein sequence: CASSQDPGTHYGYTF.

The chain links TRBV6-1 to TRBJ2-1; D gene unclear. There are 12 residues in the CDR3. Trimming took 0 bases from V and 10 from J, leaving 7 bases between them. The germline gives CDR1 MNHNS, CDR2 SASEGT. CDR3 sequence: CASSEAMREQFF. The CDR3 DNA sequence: TGTGCCAGCAGTGAAGCAATGCGAGAGCAGTTCTTC.

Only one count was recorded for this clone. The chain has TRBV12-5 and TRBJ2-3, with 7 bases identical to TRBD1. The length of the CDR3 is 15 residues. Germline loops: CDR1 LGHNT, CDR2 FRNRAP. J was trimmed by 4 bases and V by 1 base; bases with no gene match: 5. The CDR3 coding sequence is TGTGCTAGTGGTTTGGCGTCGACAGGGCCAGATACGCAGTATTTT. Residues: CASGLASTGPDTQYF.

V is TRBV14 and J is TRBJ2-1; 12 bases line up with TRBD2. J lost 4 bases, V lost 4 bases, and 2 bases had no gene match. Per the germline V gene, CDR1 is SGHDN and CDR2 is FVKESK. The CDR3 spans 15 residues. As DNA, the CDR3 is TGTGCCAGCAGCCCTAGCGGGGGGGCGTACAATGAGCAGTTCTTC. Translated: CASSPSGGAYNEQFF.

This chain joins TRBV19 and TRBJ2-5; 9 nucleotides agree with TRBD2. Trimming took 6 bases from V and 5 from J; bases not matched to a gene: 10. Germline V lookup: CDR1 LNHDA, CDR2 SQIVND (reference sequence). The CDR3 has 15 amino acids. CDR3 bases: TGTGCCAGTAGCCTCCGCGGGGGGGCCGGGGAGACCCAGTACTTC. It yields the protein CASSLRGGAGETQYF.

CDR3 bases: TGTGCCAGCAGCCAAGATTACAATATTGCAGTCTTTTTCCCTGGCTACACCTTC. This codes for CASSQDYNIAVFFPGYTF. This chain joins TRBV3-1 (or the pseudogene TRBV3-2) and TRBJ1-2; D not resolved. The CDR3 is made up of 18 amino acids. V was clipped by 0 bases and J by 7 bases, with 24 bases between them. CDR1 is LGHDT and CDR2 is YNNKEL in the germline V gene (reference sequence).

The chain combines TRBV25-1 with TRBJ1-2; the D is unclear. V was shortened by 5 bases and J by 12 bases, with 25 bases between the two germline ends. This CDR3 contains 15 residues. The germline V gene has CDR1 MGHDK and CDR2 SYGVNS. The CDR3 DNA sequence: TGTGCCAGCAGTTCCGCGGAGACTCCTAGTTTAATAGACACCTTC. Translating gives CASSSAETPSLIDTF.

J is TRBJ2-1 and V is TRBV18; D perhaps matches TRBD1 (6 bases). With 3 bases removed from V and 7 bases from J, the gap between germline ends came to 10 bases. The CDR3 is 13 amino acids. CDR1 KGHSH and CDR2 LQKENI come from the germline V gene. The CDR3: CASSPDQGNEQFF. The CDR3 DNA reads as TGTGCCAGCTCACCCGACCAGGGGAATGAGCAGTTCTTC.

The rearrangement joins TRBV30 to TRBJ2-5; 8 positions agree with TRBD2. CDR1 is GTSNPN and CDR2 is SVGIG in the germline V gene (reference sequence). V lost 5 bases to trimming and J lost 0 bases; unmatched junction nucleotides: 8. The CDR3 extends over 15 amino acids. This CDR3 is CAWDYSGANQETQYF. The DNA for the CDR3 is TGTGCCTGGGACTATAGCGGGGCTAACCAAGAGACCCAGTACTTC.

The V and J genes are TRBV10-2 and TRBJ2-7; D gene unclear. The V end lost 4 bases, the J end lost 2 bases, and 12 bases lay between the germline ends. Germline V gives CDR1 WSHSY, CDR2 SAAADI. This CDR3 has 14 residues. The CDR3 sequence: CASSAGTSPYEQYF. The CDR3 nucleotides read TGCGCCAGCAGTGCAGGAACTTCTCCCTACGAGCAGTACTTC.

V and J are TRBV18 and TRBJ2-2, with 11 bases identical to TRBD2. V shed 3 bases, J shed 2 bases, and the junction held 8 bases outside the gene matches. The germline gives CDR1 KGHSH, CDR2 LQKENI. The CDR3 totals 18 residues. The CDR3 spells CASSPTSGGYGNTGELFF. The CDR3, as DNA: TGTGCCAGCTCACCTACTAGCGGGGGCTATGGAAACACCGGGGAGCTGTTTTTT.

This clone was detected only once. The CDR3 coding sequence is TGTGCCAGCAGCTTAAGGGAGGTCGGCACCGGGGAGCTGTTTTTT. This encodes CASSLREVGTGELFF. The chain has TRBV7-8 and TRBJ2-2, with D maybe TRBD2 (6 bases). Germline CDR1 is SGHVS and CDR2 is FQNEAQ. This CDR3 region has 15 residues. V was trimmed by 2 bases and J by 4 bases, leaving 11 bases between them.

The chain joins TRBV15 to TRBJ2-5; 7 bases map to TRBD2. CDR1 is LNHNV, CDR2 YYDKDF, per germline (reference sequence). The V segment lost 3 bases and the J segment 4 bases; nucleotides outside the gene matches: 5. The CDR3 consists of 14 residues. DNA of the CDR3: TGTGCCACCAGCAGCCGGGAGGCCGGAGAGACCCAGTACTTC. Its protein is CATSSREAGETQYF.

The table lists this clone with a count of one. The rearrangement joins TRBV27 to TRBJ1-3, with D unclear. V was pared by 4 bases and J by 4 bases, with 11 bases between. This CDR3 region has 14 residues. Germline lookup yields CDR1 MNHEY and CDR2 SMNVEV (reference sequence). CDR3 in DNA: TGTGCCAGCAGTTCGCAACAGCCCGGAAACACCATATATTTT. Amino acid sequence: CASSSQQPGNTIYF.

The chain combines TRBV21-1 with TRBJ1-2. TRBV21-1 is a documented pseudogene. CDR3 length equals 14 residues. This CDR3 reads CARWYWEKNYGYTF. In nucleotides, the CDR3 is TGTGCCAGGTGGTACTGGGAGAAGAACTATGGCTACACCTTC.

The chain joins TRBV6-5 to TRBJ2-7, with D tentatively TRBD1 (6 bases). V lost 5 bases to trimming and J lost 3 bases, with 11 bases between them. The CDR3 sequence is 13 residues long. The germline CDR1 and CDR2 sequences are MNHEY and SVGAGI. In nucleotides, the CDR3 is TGTGCCAGCAGTCGGACAGAGATCTACGAGCAGTACTTC. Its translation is CASSRTEIYEQYF.

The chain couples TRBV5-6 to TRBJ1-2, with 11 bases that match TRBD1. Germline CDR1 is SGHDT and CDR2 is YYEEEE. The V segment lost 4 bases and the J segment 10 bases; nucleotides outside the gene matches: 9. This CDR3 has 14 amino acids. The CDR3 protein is CASSDWDRGLDYTF. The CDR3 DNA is TGTGCCAGCAGCGATTGGGACAGGGGGTTGGACTACACCTTC.

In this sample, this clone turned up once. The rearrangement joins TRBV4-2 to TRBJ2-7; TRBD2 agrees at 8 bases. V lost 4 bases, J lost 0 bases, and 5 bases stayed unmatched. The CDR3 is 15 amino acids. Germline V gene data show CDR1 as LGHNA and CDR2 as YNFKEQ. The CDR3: CASSPAGESSYEQYF. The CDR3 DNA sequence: TGTGCCAGCAGCCCAGCGGGGGAGAGCTCCTACGAGCAGTACTTC.

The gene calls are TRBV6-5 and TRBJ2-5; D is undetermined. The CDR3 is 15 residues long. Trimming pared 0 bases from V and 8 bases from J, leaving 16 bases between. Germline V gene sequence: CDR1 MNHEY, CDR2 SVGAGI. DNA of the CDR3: TGTGCCAGCAGTTACTCCTCCGCCGGAAGCGATACCCAGTACTTC. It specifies CASSYSSAGSDTQYF.

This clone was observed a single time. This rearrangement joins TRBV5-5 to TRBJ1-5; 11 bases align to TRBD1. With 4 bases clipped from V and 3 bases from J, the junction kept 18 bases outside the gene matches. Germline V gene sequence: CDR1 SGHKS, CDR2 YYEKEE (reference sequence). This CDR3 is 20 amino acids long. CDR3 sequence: CASSPSRTGGPPENNQPQHF. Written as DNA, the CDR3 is TGTGCCAGCAGCCCCTCCCGGACAGGGGGCCCACCGGAGAACAATCAGCCCCAGCATTTT.

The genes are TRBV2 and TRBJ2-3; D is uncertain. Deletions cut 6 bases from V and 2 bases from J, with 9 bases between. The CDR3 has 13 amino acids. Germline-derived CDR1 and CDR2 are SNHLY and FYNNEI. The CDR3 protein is CASSLEYTDTQYF. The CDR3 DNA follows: TGTGCCAGCAGCCTAGAATACACAGATACGCAGTATTTT. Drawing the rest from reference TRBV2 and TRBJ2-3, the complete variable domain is EPEVTQTPSHQVTQMGQEVILRCVPISNHLYFYWYRQILGQKVEFLVSFYNNEISEKSEIFDDQFSVERPDGSNFTLKIRSTKLEDSAMYFCASSLEYTDTQYFGPGTRLTVL.

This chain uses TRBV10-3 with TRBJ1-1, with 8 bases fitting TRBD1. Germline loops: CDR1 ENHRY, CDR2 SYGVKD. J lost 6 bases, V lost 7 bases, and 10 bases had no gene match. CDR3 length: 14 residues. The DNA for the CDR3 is TGTGCCATCACTAAGACAGGGGAGGTTCCTGAAGCTTTCTTT. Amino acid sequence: CAITKTGEVPEAFF.